Shown below are 27 T cell receptor beta chains from a single sample sequenced in a study of T-cell memory formation after mild COVID-19. A single record per CDR3 protein comes from TCRdb applying MiXCR to the 5' RACE reads. The sample shows around 440,000 distinct CDR3 sequences, 18% of them seen only once. Input material: PBMCs or a T cell subset sorted from them (not recorded which). The receptor set was obtained from an adult woman who had mild COVID-19 (a few samples of this study predate the infection). Cell type and time point are not known.

This clonotype was detected a few times. The J gene is TRBJ1-3, the V gene TRBV3-1; TRBD1 matches 8 bases. This CDR3 has 17 amino acids. Germline-derived CDR1 and CDR2 are LGHDT and YNNKEL (reference sequence). V gave up 1 base and J gave up 0 bases; unmatched junction bases: 5. The CDR3, as DNA: TGTGCCAGCAGCCAAGGCGGGACAGGCCGCTCTGGAAACACCATATATTTT. Amino acids: CASSQGGTGRSGNTIYF.

This clonotype was seen only a few times. This chain joins TRBV2 and TRBJ1-1; no clear D gene. V shed 7 bases and J shed 5 bases, with 11 bases lying between them. Germline-derived CDR1 and CDR2 are SNHLY and FYNNEI. The CDR3 is 12 amino acids. CDR3 nucleotides: TGTGCCAGCACCAAAATACTTACTGAAGCTTTCTTT. This translates into CASTKILTEAFF.

V and J are TRBV29-1 and TRBJ2-1; 7 bases fit TRBD1. The CDR3 is made up of 18 amino acids. Germline CDR1 is SQVTM and CDR2 is ANQGSEA. J gave up 1 base and V 1 base, and 13 bases lay outside the gene matches. The CDR3 spells CSVEGATTQGRSYNEQFF. The CDR3 nucleotides read TGCAGCGTTGAAGGAGCCACCACACAGGGGAGATCCTACAATGAGCAGTTCTTC.

The chain combines TRBV27 with TRBJ2-1, with a possible D match to TRBD1 (5 bases). V lost 7 bases and J lost 7, with 11 bases in between. Germline-derived CDR1 and CDR2 are MNHEY and SMNVEV (reference sequence). This CDR3 has 12 residues. As DNA, the CDR3 is TGTGCCAGCATCTCTAACAGGAATGAGCAGTTCTTC. As protein: CASISNRNEQFF.

Only a few counts were recorded for this clonotype. CDR3 amino acids: CASSLMAGGNQPQHF. CDR3 nucleotides: TGTGCCAGCAGCTTAATGGCAGGAGGCAATCAGCCCCAGCATTTT. The J gene is TRBJ1-5, the V gene TRBV7-3, with D unresolved. This CDR3 comprises 15 residues. V lost 1 base and J 2 bases, leaving 9 bases between the germline ends. Per the germline V gene, CDR1 is SGHTA and CDR2 is FQGTGA.

The rearrangement joins TRBV7-6 to TRBJ2-2, with 10 nucleotides matching TRBD2. There are 15 residues in the CDR3. Trimming cost V 6 bases and J 6 bases; bases outside gene matches: 7. Germline V gives CDR1 SGHVS, CDR2 FNYEAQ. CDR3 bases: TGTGCCAGCAGACGAGCGGGAGGGCCTCCCGGGGAGCTGTTTTTT. Protein product: CASRRAGGPPGELFF. The full variable domain, its missing parts supplied by reference TRBV7-6 and TRBJ2-2, is GAGVSQSPRYKVTKRGQDVALRCDPISGHVSLYWYRQALGQGPEFLTYFNYEAQQDKSGLPNDRFSAERPEGSISTLTIQRTEQRDSAMYRCASRRAGGPPGELFFGEGSRLTVL.

This clonotype was recorded a few times. In DNA, the CDR3 is TGTGCCAGCAGCTTAGACTGGCCGGAGACTAGCGGGCTGCCCGATTTCTTCTACGAGCAGTACTTC. As protein: CASSLDWPETSGLPDFFYEQYF. The rearrangement uses TRBV11-3 and TRBJ2-7; TRBD2 matches at 10 bases. V trimming: 0 bases; J trimming: 3 bases; junction bases outside the gene matches: 23. There are 22 residues in the CDR3. Looked up from germline, CDR1 is SGHNT and CDR2 is YENEEA.

The rearrangement joins TRBV27 to TRBJ2-2; TRBD1 matches at 10 bases. The CDR3 is made up of 14 amino acids. Losses at the gene ends were 6 bases for V and 7 bases for J; bases not matched to a gene: 5. The germline CDR1 and CDR2 sequences are MNHEY and SMNVEV (reference sequence). In DNA form, the CDR3 reads TGTGCCAGCAGAAGGACAGGGGGGCTCGGGGAGCTGTTTTTT. The encoded protein is CASRRTGGLGELFF.

The chain combines TRBV7-9 with TRBJ1-1; the D is unclear. Trimming left V 2 bases short and J 3 bases short, with 10 bases between. The CDR3 is 14 amino acids. CDR1 SEHNR and CDR2 FQNEAQ come from the germline V gene (reference sequence). CDR3 DNA sequence: TGTGCCAGCAGCTTAAAGCGGGTGGACACTGAAGCTTTCTTT. This encodes CASSLKRVDTEAFF.

The chain couples TRBV20-1 to TRBJ1-3; 8 nucleotides align to TRBD1. V dropped 2 bases and J dropped 3; count of bases not matched to a gene: 9. The CDR3 sequence is 16 residues long. Germline CDR1 is DFQATT and CDR2 is SNEGSKA (reference sequence). Here the CDR3 DNA reads TGCAGTGCTAGAATTTTACAGGGGGAGATTGGAAACACCATATATTTT. Its protein is CSARILQGEIGNTIYF.

This clonotype was detected only a few times. This rearrangement joins TRBV5-1 to TRBJ2-3; no definite D call. This CDR3 is 16 amino acids long. V gave up 4 bases and J gave up 4 bases, with 19 bases separating them. Germline-derived CDR1 and CDR2 are SGHRS and YFSETQ. This chain's CDR3 is CASSPNPGLDSDTQYF. CDR3 coding DNA: TGCGCCAGCAGCCCTAACCCCGGGCTAGATTCAGATACGCAGTATTTT. The whole variable domain, filled in from reference TRBV5-1 and TRBJ2-3, reads KAGVTQTPRYLIKTRGQQVTLSCSPISGHRSVSWYQQTPGQGLQFLFEYFSETQRNKGNFPGRFSGRQFSNSRSEMNVSTLELGDSALYLCASSPNPGLDSDTQYFGPGTRLTVL.

This clonotype was picked up a small number of times. This chain joins TRBV12-3 or TRBV12-4 and TRBJ2-4; 8 bases line up with TRBD2. This CDR3 contains 13 residues. V was pared by 2 bases and J by 8 bases, with 2 bases of the junction left unmatched. CDR3 protein: CASSLPGRDIQYF. The CDR3 DNA is TGTGCCAGCAGTTTACCCGGGAGGGACATTCAGTACTTC.

In its sample, this clonotype was seen a few times. V and J are TRBV7-9 and TRBJ2-7; no clear D. Trimming took off 5 bases at V and 4 bases at J, with 9 bases between the two ends. Germline lookup yields CDR1 SEHNR and CDR2 FQNEAQ (reference sequence). The CDR3 has 12 amino acids. CDR3 region: CASSLWAYEQYF. The CDR3 nucleotides are TGTGCCAGCAGCCTTTGGGCGTACGAGCAGTACTTC.

The chain recombines TRBV7-2 with TRBJ2-2; 7 nucleotides align to TRBD1. Germline loops: CDR1 SGHTA, CDR2 FQGNSA. This CDR3 is 16 amino acids long. Unmatched junction bases numbered 7, after V lost 4 bases and J lost 2 bases. CDR3 nucleotides: TGTGCCAGCAGCTCCCGGTGGGACAGAAACACCGGGGAGCTGTTTTTT. This translates into CASSSRWDRNTGELFF.

The V gene is TRBV5-1, the J gene TRBJ2-5, with a possible D match to TRBD2 (5 bases). V was trimmed by 6 bases and J by 0 bases, leaving 15 bases between them. Germline V gives CDR1 SGHRS, CDR2 YFSETQ. The CDR3 consists of 15 residues. The CDR3 protein is CASTGGSPYQETQYF. CDR3 sequence (DNA): TGCGCCAGCACCGGAGGTAGTCCTTACCAAGAGACCCAGTACTTC.

This clonotype appeared a few times. The chain recombines TRBV5-1 with TRBJ1-2, with 9 bases matching TRBD1. CDR1 is SGHRS, CDR2 YFSETQ, per germline. The CDR3 covers 15 residues. V gave up 0 bases and J gave up 6 bases; unmatched junction bases: 6. CDR3 residues: CASSLAGDRVHGYTF. The CDR3 DNA follows: TGCGCCAGCAGCTTGGCCGGGGACAGGGTGCATGGCTACACCTTC.

This clonotype turned up a few times. V usage is TRBV7-2 and J usage is TRBJ1-2; unclear D gene. CDR1 SGHTA and CDR2 FQGNSA come from the germline V gene. The V end was cut by 8 bases, the J end by 5 bases, with 18 bases between. The length of the CDR3 is 14 residues. CDR3 amino acids: CASVRESRGYGYTF. CDR3 nucleotides: TGTGCCAGCGTCAGAGAAAGTAGAGGTTATGGCTACACCTTC.

This clonotype has ten or more counts. V gene TRBV5-1 combines with J gene TRBJ2-1; 13 bases agree with TRBD2. V lost 1 base and J lost 8; bases outside the gene matches: 6. Germline CDR1 and CDR2: SGHRS and YFSETQ. The CDR3 runs to 16 residues. DNA for the CDR3: TGCGCCAGCAGCTTGACTAGCGGGGGGGCCTCATATGAGCAGTTCTTC. It yields the protein CASSLTSGGASYEQFF.

This clonotype was detected ten times or more. The chain links TRBV29-1 to TRBJ1-2; 7 bases align to TRBD1. Trimming cost V 8 bases and J 8 bases; bases outside gene matches: 14. The germline gives CDR1 SQVTM, CDR2 ANQGSEA. The length of the CDR3 is 13 residues. Written as DNA, the CDR3 is TGCAGCTTCCGGGGCGAGGGGGCGCGCGGCTACACCTTC. Translated: CSFRGEGARGYTF.

Only a few counts were recorded for this clonotype. The chain couples TRBV5-1 to TRBJ1-2, with D possibly matching TRBD1 (6 bases). Germline assignment: CDR1 SGHRS and CDR2 YFSETQ. V was cut by 0 bases and J by 3 bases, with 9 bases left in between. The CDR3 is 14 residues long. The CDR3 nucleotides read TGCGCCAGCAGCTTGGACAGGGTAGACTATGGCTACACCTTC. Amino acid sequence: CASSLDRVDYGYTF.

A few counts support this clonotype. The chain combines TRBV5-1 with TRBJ1-1; 9 nucleotides align to TRBD1. Looked up from germline, CDR1 is SGHRS and CDR2 is YFSETQ. This CDR3 contains 15 residues. With 4 bases clipped from V and 4 bases from J, the junction kept 8 bases outside the gene matches. The CDR3 loop reads CASSIWGQGPTEAFF. The CDR3 DNA is TGCGCCAGCAGCATCTGGGGACAGGGCCCCACTGAAGCTTTCTTT.

This clonotype was observed many times. The chain combines TRBV4-2 with TRBJ2-5, with a weak D call TRBD2 (6 bases). CDR1 is LGHNA and CDR2 is YNFKEQ in the germline V gene. V shed 1 base and J shed 4 bases, with 10 bases lying between them. The CDR3 is 14 residues long. The CDR3 region has the DNA TGTGCCAGCAGCCAAGGTGCTAGCGCAGAGACCCAGTACTTC. This encodes CASSQGASAETQYF.

This chain uses TRBV30 with TRBJ1-4, with 7 bases matching TRBD1. The V segment lost 5 bases and the J segment 8 bases; nucleotides outside the gene matches: 8. This CDR3 has 13 residues. The germline CDR1 and CDR2 sequences are GTSNPN and SVGIG (reference sequence). The CDR3 sequence is CAWEGQTREKLFF. The CDR3, as DNA: TGTGCCTGGGAGGGACAGACTAGAGAAAAACTGTTTTTT.

This clonotype has at least ten counts. V and J are TRBV6-6 and TRBJ2-1; D may match TRBD1 or TRBD2 (5 bases each). Trimming left V 5 bases short and J 12 bases short, with 20 bases between. The CDR3 length is 14 residues. Per germline, CDR1 MNHNY and CDR2 SVGAGI (reference sequence). CDR3 region: CASSPRDGLGVQFF. In nucleotides, the CDR3 is TGTGCCAGCAGTCCCCGGGACGGCTTAGGAGTGCAGTTCTTC.

The V gene is TRBV10-3, the J gene TRBJ1-5; D possibly corresponds to TRBD1 (6 bases). CDR3 length: 15 residues. Trimming cost V 3 bases and J 5 bases, with 14 bases left between them. CDR1 ENHRY and CDR2 SYGVKD come from the germline V gene. CDR3 nucleotide sequence: TGTGCCATCAGTGACTCGACAGGTTATGATCAGCCCCAGCATTTT. Its translation is CAISDSTGYDQPQHF.

This clonotype showed up many times. The rearrangement joins TRBV3-1 to TRBJ2-2, with D possibly TRBD1 on 6 matching bases. Per germline, CDR1 LGHDT and CDR2 YNNKEL (reference sequence). The V and J ends lost 3 bases and 6 bases respectively, with 11 bases between them. CDR3 length: 14 residues. The CDR3 DNA sequence: TGTGCCAGCAGCCAGACAGGACGTGCCGGGGAGCTGTTTTTT. Amino acid sequence: CASSQTGRAGELFF.

This clonotype has just a few counts. This chain joins TRBV5-5 and TRBJ2-3; D is undetermined. CDR3 length: 15 residues. V was clipped by 0 bases and J by 0 bases, with 8 bases between them. Looked up from germline, CDR1 is SGHKS and CDR2 is YYEKEE (reference sequence). CDR3 protein: CASSLGSTSTDTQYF. CDR3 sequence (DNA): TGTGCCAGCAGCTTGGGGAGTACTAGCACAGATACGCAGTATTTT.